This paragraph covers one T cell receptor (beta chain) sequence. An end of the junction does not agree with germline; a read error may underlie this. This CDR3 is 13 amino acids long. Germline loops: CDR1 MDHEN, CDR2 SYDVKM. Per the original methods: Reference gene primer amplification yielded estimated nucleated cell counts. Only in-frame clones appear in the TCRdb table, and some are missing; sequencing was by immunoSEQ multiplex PCR. That table furnishes V, J and clone size, whereas the DNA furnished D and trimming. The sample consists of some 53,000 clones, 87% of them appearing once. This sample stems from a study of blood T cell repertoires in COVID-19. For the study at large: Researchers got acute and convalescent COVID-19 samples from the United States, Italy and Spain. From T cells, B-cell-depleted T cells, or PBMCs came the material, which was cDNA or gDNA.

The chain uses TRBV28 and TRBJ2-7, with 10 bases identical to TRBD1. Sequenced material: peripheral blood. The clonotype comes from a human donor with active COVID-19. The donor label of this sample is uncertain. CDR3 in DNA: TGTGCCAGCACCGGGACAGGGGACTACGGGGGGGGCTTC. Translating gives CASTGTGDYGGGF.